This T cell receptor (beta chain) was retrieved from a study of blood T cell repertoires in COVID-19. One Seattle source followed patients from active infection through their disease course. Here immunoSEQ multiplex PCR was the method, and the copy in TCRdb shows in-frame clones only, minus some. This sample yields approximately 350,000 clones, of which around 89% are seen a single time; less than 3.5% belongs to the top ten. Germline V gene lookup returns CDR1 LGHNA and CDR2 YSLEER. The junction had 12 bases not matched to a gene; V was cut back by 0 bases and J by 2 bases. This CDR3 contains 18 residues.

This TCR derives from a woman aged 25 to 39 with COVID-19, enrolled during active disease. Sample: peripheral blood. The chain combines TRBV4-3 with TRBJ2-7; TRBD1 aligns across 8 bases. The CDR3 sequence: CASSQEGPGQVTAYEQYF. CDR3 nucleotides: TGCGCCAGCAGCCAAGAAGGACCGGGACAGGTCACCGCCTACGAGCAGTACTTC.